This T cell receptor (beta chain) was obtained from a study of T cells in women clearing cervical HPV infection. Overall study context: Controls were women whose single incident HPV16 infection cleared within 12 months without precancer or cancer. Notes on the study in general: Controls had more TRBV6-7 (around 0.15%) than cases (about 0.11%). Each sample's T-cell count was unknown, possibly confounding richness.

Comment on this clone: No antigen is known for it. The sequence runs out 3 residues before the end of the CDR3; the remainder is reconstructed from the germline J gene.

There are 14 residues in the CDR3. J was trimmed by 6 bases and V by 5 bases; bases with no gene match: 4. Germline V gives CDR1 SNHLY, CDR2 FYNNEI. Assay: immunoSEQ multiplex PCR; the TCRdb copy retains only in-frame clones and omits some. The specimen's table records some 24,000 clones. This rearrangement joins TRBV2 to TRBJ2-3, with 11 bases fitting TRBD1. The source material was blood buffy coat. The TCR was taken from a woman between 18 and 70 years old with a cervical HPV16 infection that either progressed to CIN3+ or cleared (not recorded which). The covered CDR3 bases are TGTGCCAGCAGTCCGGACAGGGGGCCTGATACG. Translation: CASSPDRGPDT. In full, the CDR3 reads CASSPDRGPDTQYF.